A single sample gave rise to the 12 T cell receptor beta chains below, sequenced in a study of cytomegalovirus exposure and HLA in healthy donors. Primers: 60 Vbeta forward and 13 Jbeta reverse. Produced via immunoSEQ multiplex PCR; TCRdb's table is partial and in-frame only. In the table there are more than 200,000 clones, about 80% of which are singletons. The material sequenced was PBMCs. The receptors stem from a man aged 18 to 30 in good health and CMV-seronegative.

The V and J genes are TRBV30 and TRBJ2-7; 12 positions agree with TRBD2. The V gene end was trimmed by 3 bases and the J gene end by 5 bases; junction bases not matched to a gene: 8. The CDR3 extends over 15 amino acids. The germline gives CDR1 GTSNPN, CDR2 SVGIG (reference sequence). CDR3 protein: CAWRALAGGYDEQYF. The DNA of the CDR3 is TGTGCCTGGAGAGCCCTAGCGGGGGGGTATGACGAGCAGTACTTC.

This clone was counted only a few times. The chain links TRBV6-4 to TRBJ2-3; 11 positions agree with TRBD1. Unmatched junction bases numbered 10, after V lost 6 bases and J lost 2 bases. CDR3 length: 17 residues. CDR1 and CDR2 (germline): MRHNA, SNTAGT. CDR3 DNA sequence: TGTGCCAGCAGCGCTATCTGGACAGGGGGCTCCACAGATACGCAGTATTTT. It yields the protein CASSAIWTGGSTDTQYF.

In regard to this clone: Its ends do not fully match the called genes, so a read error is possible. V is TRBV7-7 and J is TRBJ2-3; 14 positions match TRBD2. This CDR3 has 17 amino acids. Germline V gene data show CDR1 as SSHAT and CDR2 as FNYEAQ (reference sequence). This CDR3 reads CASSPPRLAGGPDTQYF. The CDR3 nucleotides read TGTGCTAGCAGTCCTCCCAGACTAGCGGGGGGGCCAGATACGCAGTATTTT. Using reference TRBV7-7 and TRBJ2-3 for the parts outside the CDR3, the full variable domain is GAGVSQSPRYKVTKRGQDVTLRCDPISSHATLYWYQQALGQGPEFLTYFNYEAQPDKSGLPSDRFSAERPEGSISTLTIQRTEQRDSAMYRCASSPPRLAGGPDTQYFGPGTRLTVL.

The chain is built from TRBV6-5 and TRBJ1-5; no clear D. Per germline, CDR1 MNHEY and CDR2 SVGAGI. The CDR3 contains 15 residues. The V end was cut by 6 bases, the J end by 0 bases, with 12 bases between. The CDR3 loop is CASRATSHSNQPQHF. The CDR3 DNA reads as TGTGCCAGCAGGGCAACAAGTCATAGCAATCAGCCCCAGCATTTT.

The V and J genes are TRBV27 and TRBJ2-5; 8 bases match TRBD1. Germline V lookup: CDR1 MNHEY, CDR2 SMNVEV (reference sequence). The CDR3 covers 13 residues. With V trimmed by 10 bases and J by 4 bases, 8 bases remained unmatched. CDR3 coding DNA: TGTGCCACTAAATCCAGGGGGCGAGAGACCCAGTACTTC. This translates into CATKSRGRETQYF.

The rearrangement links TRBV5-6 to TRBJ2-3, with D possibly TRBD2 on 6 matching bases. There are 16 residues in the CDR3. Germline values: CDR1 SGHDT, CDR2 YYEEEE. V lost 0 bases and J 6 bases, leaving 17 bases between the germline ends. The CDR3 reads CASSLAPPRAGDTQYF. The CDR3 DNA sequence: TGTGCCAGCAGCTTGGCCCCCCCGCGGGCGGGGGATACGCAGTATTTT.

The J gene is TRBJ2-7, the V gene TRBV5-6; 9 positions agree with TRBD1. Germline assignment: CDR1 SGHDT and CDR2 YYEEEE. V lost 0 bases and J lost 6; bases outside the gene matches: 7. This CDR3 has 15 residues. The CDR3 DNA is TGTGCCAGCAGCTTGGAGGGACAGGGTGTGGGCGAGCAGTACTTC. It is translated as CASSLEGQGVGEQYF.

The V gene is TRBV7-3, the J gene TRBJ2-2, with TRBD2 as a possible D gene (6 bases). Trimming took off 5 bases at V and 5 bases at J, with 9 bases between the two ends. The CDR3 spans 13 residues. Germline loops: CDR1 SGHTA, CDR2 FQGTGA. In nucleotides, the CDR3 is TGTGCCAGCAGCCCGGACTATACCGGGGAGCTGTTTTTT. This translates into CASSPDYTGELFF.

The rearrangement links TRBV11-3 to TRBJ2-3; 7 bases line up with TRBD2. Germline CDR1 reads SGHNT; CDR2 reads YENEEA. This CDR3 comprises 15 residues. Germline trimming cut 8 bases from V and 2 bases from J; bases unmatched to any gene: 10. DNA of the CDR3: TGTGCCAGCTCCGCGGGGGAGTACCCCACAGATACGCAGTATTTT. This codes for CASSAGEYPTDTQYF.

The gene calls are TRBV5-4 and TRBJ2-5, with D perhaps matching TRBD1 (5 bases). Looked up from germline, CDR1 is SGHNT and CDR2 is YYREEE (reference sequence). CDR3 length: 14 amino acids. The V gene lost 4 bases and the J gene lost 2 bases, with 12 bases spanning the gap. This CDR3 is CASSPRAKQETQYF. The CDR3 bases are TGTGCCAGCAGCCCCAGGGCCAAACAAGAGACCCAGTACTTC.

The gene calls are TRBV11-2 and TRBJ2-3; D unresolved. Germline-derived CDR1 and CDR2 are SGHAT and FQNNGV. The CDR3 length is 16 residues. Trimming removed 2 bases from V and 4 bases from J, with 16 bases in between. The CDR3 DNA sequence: TGTGCCAGCAGCTTAAGGCCCGTGGGCGCGTCAGATACGCAGTATTTT. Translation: CASSLRPVGASDTQYF.

CDR3 amino acids: CASSLPRSEQYF. CDR3 in DNA: TGTGCCAGCAGTTTACCCCGTTCCGAGCAGTACTTC. The V call is TRBV28, the J call TRBJ2-7; D not resolved. Trimming shortened V by 2 bases and J by 6 bases, and 8 bases separated the two germline ends. CDR1 and CDR2 from the germline V gene are MDHEN and SYDVKM. The CDR3 runs 12 residues.